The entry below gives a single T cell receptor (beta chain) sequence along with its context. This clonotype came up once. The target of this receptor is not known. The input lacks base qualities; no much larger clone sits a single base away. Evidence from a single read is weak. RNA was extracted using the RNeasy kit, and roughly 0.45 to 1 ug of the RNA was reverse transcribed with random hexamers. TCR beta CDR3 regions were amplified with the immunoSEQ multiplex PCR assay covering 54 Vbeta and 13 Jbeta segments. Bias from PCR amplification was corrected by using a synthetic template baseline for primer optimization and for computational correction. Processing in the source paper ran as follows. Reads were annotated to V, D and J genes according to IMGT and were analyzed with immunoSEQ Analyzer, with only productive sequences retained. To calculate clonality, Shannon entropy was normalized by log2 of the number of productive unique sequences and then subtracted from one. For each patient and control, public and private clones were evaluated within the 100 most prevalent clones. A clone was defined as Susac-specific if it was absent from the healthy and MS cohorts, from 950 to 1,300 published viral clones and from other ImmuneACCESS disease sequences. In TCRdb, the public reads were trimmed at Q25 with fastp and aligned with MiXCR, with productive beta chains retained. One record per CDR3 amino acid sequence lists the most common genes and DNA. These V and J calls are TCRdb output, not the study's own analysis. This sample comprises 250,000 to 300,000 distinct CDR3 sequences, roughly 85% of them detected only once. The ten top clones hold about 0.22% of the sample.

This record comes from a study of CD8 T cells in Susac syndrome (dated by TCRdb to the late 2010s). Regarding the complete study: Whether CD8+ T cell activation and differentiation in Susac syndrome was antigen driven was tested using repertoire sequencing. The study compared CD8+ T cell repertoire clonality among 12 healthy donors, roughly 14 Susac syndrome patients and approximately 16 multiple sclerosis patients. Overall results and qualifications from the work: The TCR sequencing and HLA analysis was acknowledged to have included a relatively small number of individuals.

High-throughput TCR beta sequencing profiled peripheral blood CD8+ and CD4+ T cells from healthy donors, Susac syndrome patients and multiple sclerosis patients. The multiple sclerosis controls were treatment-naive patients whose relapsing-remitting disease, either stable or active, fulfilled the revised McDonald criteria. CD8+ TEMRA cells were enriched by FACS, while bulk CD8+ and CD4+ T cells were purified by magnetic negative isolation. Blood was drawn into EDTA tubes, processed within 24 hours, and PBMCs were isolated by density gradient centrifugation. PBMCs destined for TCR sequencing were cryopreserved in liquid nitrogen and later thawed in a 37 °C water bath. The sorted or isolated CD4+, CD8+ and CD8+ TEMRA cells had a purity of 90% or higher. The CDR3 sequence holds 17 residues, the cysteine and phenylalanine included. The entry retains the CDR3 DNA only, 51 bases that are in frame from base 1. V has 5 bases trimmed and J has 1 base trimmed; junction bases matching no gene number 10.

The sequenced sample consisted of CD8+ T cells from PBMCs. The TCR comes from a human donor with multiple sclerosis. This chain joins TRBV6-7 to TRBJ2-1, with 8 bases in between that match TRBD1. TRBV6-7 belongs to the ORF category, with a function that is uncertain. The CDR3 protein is CASSAETGEESYNEQFF. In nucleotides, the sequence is TGTGCCAGCAGTGCGGAGACAGGGGAGGAGTCCTACAATGAGCAGTTCTTC.